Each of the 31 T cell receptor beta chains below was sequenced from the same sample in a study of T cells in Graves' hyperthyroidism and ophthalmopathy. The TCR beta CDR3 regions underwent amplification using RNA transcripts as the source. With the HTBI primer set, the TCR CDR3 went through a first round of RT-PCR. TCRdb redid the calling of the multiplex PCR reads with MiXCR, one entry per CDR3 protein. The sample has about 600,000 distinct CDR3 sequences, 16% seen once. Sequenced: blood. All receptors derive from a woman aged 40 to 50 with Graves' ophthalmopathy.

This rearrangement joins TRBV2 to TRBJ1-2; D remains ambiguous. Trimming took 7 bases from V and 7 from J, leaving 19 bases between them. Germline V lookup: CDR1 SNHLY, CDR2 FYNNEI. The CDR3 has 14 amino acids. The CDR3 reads CASIRYRERVGYTF. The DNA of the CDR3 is TGTGCCAGCATCCGTTATAGGGAGAGAGTTGGCTACACCTTC.

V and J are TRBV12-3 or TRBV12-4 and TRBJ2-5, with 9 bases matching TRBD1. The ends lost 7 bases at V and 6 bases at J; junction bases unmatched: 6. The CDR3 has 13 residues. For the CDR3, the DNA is TGTGCCAGCACCCCACAGGGGGCTCAGACCCAGTACTTC. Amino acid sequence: CASTPQGAQTQYF.

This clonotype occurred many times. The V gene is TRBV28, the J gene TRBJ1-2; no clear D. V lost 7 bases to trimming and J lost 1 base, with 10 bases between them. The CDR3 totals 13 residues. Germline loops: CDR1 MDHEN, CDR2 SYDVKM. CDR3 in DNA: TGTGCCAGCACCGCGACAAATAACTATGGCTACACCTTC. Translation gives CASTATNNYGYTF.

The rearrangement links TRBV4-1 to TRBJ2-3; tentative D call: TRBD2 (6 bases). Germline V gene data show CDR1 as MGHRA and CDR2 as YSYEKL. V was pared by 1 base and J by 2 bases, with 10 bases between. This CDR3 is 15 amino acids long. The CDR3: CASSQGGRDTDTQYF. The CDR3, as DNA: TGCGCCAGCAGCCAAGGCGGGCGGGACACAGATACGCAGTATTTT.

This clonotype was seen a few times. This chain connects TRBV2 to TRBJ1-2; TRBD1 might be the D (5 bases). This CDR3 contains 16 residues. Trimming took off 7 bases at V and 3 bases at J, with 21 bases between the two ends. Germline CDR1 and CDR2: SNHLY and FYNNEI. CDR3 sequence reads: CASIRGDARGHYGYTF. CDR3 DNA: TGTGCCAGCATCCGGGGGGACGCCCGGGGTCACTATGGCTACACCTTC.

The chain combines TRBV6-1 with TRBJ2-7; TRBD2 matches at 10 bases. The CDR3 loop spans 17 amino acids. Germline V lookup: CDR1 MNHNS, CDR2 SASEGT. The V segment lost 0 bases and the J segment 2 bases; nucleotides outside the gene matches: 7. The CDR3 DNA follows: TGTGCCAGCAGTGAAGCGCGTGCTAGCGGGAGTCCCTACGAGCAGTACTTC. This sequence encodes CASSEARASGSPYEQYF.

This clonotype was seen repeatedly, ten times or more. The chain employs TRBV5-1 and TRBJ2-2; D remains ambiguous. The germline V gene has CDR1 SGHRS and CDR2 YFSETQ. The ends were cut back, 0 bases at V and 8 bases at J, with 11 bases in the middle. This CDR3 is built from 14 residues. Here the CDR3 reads CASSLVVPEGELFF. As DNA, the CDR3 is TGCGCCAGCAGCTTGGTGGTTCCAGAAGGGGAGCTGTTTTTT.

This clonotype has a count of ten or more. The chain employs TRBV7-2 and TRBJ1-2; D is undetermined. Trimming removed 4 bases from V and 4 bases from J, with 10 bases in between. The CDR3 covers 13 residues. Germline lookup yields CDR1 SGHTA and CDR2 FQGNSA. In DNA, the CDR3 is TGTGCCAGCAGCTCCTACTCATCCTATGGCTACACCTTC. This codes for CASSSYSSYGYTF. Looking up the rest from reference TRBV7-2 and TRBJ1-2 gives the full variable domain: GAGVSQSPSNKVTEKGKDVELRCDPISGHTALYWYRQSLGQGLEFLIYFQGNSAPDKSGLPSDRFSAERTGGSVSTLTIQRTQQEDSAVYLCASSSYSSYGYTFGSGTRLTVV.

This CDR3 reads CSARAGTSGSYEQYF. CDR3 nucleotide sequence: TGCAGTGCTAGGGCCGGGACTAGCGGGAGTTACGAGCAGTACTTC. V usage is TRBV20-1 and J usage is TRBJ2-7; 14 nucleotides line up with TRBD2. This CDR3 is 15 amino acids long. Germline CDR1 reads DFQATT; CDR2 reads SNEGSKA (reference sequence). V lost 3 bases to trimming and J lost 4 bases; unmatched junction nucleotides: 5.

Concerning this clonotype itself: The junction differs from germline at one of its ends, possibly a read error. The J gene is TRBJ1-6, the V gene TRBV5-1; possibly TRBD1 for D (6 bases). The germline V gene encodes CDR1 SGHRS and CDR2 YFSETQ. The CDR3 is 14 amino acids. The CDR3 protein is CASSLGDKNSPLHF. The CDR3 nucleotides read TGTGCCAGCAGCTTGGGGGACAAGAATTCACCCCTCCACTTT.

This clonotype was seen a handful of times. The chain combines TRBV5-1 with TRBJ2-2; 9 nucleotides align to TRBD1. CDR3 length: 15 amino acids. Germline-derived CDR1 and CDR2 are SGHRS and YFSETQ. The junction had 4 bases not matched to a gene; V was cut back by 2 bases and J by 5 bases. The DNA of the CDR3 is TGCGCCAGCAGCTTTGGACAGGGGAAAACCGGGGAGCTGTTTTTT. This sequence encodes CASSFGQGKTGELFF.

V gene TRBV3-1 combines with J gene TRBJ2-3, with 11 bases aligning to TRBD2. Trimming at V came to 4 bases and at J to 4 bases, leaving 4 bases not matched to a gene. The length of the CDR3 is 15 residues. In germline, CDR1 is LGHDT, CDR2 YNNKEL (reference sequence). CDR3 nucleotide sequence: TGTGCCAGCAGCCCCCAGACTAGCGGGGCAGATACGCAGTATTTT. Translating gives CASSPQTSGADTQYF.

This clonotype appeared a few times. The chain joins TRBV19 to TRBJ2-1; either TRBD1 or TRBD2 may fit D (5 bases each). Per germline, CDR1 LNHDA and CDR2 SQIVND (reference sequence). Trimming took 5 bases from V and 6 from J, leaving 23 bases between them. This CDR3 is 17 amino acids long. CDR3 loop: CASSSPLSARDPNEQFF. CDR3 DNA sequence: TGTGCCAGTAGTTCCCCCCTAAGCGCGAGGGACCCCAATGAGCAGTTCTTC.

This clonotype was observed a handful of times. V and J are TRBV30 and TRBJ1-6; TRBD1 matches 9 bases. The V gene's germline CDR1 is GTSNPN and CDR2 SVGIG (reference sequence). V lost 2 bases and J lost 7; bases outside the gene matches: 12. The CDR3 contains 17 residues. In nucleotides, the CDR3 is TGTGCCTGGAGTTCGACCCGGACAGGGGTCGGAAATTCACCCCTCCACTTT. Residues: CAWSSTRTGVGNSPLHF.

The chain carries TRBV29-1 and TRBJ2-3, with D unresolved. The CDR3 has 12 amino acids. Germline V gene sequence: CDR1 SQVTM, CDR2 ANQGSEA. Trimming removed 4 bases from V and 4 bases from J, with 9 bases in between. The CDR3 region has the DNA TGCAGCGTTGGTTCGAATGCAGATACGCAGTATTTT. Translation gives CSVGSNADTQYF.

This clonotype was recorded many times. CDR3 in amino acids: CASSLGTGGEKLFF. CDR3 sequence (DNA): TGTGCCAGCAGCTTGGGGACAGGGGGCGAAAAACTGTTTTTT. V and J are TRBV5-5 and TRBJ1-4; 11 nucleotides agree with TRBD1. Germline values: CDR1 SGHKS, CDR2 YYEKEE (reference sequence). The CDR3 is made up of 14 amino acids. The V gene end was trimmed by 0 bases and the J gene end by 8 bases; junction bases not matched to a gene: 0.

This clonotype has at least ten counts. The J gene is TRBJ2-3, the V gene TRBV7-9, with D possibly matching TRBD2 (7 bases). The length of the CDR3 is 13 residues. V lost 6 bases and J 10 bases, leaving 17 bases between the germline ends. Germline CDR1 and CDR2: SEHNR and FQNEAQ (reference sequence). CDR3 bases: TGTGCCAGCAGACTAGGGGGGGACGAGGCGCAGTATTTT. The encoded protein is CASRLGGDEAQYF.

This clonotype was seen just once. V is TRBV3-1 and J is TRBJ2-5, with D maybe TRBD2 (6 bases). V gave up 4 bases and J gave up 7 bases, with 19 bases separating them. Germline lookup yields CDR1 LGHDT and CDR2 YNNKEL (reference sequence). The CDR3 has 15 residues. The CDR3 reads CASSPAEPSAGTQYF. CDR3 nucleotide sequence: TGTGCCAGCAGCCCTGCAGAGCCCTCAGCGGGGACCCAGTACTTC.

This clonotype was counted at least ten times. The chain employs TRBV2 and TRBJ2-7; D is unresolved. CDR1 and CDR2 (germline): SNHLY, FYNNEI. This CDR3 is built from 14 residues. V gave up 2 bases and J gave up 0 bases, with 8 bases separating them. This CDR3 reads CASSEWASSYEQYF. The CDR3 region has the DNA TGTGCCAGCAGTGAATGGGCCAGCTCCTACGAGCAGTACTTC.

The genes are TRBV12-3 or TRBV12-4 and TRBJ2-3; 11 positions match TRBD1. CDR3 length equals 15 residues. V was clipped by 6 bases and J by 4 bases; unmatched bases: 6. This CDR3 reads CASRDRGRMSDTQYF. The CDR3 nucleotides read TGTGCCAGCAGGGACAGGGGGCGCATGTCAGATACGCAGTATTTT.

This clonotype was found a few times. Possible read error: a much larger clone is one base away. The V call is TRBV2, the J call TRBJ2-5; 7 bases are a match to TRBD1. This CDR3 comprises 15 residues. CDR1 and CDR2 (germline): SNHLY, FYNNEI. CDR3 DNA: TGTGCCAGCAGGAGGACAGGAATGTACCAAGGGACCCAGTACTTC. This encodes CASRRTGMYQGTQYF. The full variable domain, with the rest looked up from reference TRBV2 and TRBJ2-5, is EPEVTQTPSHQVTQMGQEVILRCVPISNHLYFYWYRQILGQKVEFLVSFYNNEISEKSEIFDDQFSVERPDGSNFTLKIRSTKLEDSAMYFCASRRTGMYQGTQYFGPGTRLLVL.

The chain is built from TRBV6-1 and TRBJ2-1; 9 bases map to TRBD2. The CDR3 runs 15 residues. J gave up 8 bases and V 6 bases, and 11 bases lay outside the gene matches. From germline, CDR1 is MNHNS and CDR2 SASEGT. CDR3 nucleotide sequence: TGTGCCAGCAGAAACCTGGCGGGGGGGCCGCATGAGCAGTTCTTC. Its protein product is CASRNLAGGPHEQFF.

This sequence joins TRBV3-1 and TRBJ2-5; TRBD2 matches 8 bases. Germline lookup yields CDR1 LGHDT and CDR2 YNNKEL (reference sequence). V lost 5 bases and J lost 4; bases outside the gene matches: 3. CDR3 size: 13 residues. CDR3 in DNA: TGTGCCAGCAGCAAAAGCGGGGGAGAGACCCAGTACTTC. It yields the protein CASSKSGGETQYF.

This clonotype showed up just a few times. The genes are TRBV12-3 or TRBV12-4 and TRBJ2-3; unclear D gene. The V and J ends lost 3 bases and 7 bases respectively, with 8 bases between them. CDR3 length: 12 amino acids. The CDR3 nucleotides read TGTGCCAGCAGTTTTTTTGTAAATACGCAGTATTTT. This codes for CASSFFVNTQYF.

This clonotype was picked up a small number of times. CDR3 residues: CSARESWGGKETQYF. DNA of the CDR3: TGCAGTGCTAGAGAGAGCTGGGGGGGGAAAGAGACCCAGTACTTC. V usage is TRBV20-1 and J usage is TRBJ2-5; 7 positions match TRBD2. Trimming at V came to 0 bases and at J to 3 bases, leaving 7 bases not matched to a gene. The germline gives CDR1 DFQATT, CDR2 SNEGSKA (reference sequence). The CDR3 sequence is 15 residues long.

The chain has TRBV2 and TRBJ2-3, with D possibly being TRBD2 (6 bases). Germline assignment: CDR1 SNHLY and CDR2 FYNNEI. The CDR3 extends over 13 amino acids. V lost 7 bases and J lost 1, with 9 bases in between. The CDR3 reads CASTASGTDTQYF. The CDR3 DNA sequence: TGTGCCAGCACCGCTAGCGGCACAGATACGCAGTATTTT.

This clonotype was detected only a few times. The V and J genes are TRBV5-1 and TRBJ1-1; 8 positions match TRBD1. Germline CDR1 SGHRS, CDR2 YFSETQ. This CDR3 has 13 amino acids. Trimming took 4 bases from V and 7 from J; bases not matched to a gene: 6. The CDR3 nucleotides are TGCGCCAGCAGCCTAAGAACAGGGGGTGAAGCTTTCTTT. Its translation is CASSLRTGGEAFF.

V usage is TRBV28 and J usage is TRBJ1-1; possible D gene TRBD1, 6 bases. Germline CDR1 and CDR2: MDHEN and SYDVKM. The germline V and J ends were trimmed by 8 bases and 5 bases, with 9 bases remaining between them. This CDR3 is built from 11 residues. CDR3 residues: CASGGLTEAFF. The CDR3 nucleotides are TGTGCCAGCGGGGGCTTGACTGAAGCTTTCTTT.

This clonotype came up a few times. CDR3 in DNA: TGTGCCAGCAGCCCTAGACAGACTTACTGGAACACTGAAGCTTTCTTT. This encodes CASSPRQTYWNTEAFF. This chain connects TRBV11-1 to TRBJ1-1; possible D gene TRBD1, 5 bases. The CDR3 length is 16 residues. CDR1 and CDR2 from the germline V gene are SGHAT and FQDESV (reference sequence). Deletions cut 5 bases from V and 1 base from J, with 17 bases between.

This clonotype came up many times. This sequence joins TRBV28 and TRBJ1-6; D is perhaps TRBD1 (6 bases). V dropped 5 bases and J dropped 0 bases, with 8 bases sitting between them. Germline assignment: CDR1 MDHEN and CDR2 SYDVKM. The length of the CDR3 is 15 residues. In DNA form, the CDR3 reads TGTGCCAGCAGTGGGGGACACTCCTATAATTCACCCCTCCACTTT. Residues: CASSGGHSYNSPLHF.

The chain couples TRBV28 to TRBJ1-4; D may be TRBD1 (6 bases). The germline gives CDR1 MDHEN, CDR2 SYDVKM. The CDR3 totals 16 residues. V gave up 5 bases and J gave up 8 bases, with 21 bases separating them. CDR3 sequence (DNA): TGTGCCAGCAGTCCGCTTTCAGCAGGGGTCCGGGAAAAACTGTTTTTT. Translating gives CASSPLSAGVREKLFF.